This T cell receptor beta chain was identified during a study of OX40 agonist ivuxolimab in advanced cancers. On the study more broadly: Dose-escalation patients were diagnosed with hepatocellular carcinoma, melanoma, renal cell cancer or head and neck cancer. People who had prior anti-PD-1, anti-PD-L1 or anti-CTLA-4 therapy could take part, and 35% to 50% had some. Study-wide results and limits: People who partly responded at 0.1-3.0 mg/kg had some of the least clonal expansion seen. Mean expanded clone counts were higher in CD8+ than CD4+ T cells.

The length of the CDR3 is 14 residues. Trimming took 6 bases from V and 7 from J; bases not matched to a gene: 13. The germline gives CDR1 SQVTM, CDR2 ANQGSEA. Profiling relied on immunoSEQ multiplex PCR, and the TCRdb table lists in-frame clones only, not all of them. Of 50,000 to 70,000 clones listed, about 85% were seen once; the top ten hold 2.5% to 3%. As regards this clone: Its antigen remains unidentified.

The V and J genes are TRBV29-1 and TRBJ1-2; 8 bases line up with TRBD1. This clonotype originated in an adult with an advanced solid tumor such as melanoma, head and neck, liver or kidney cancer. The material was CD4+ or CD8+ T cells sorted from blood, obtained in a trial of the OX40 agonist ivuxolimab. The chain's CDR3 is CSVDGQGRYSGYTF. As DNA, the CDR3 is TGCAGCGTCGACGGACAGGGAAGGTATAGTGGCTACACCTTC. Looking up the rest from reference TRBV29-1 and TRBJ1-2 gives the full variable domain: SAVISQKPSRDICQRGTSLTIQCQVDSQVTMMFWYRQQPGQSLTLIATANQGSEATYESGFVIDKFPISRPNLTFSTLTVSNMSPEDSSIYLCSVDGQGRYSGYTFGSGTRLTVV.